This entry concerns a single TCR beta chain. Its antigen is currently unknown. This sample is part of a study of blood T cells in healthy people across ages. Donors were systemically healthy Caucasian individuals from Russia aged 6 to 90 years. Isolated per sample were at least 6 million PBMCs. The second PCR ran about 6 to 11 cycles with a sample-barcoded 5' primer and J-beta primers. Each cDNA molecule was tagged by a template-switch adaptor with 12 random nucleotides. TCRdb called the 5' RACE reads again in MiXCR, with one record for every CDR3 protein. Of about 640,000 distinct CDR3 sequences in the sample, approximately 50% were seen once. In germline, CDR1 is MNHEY, CDR2 SVGAGI. The CDR3 is 16 amino acids. Findings of the study overall: More naive CD4+ cells and higher diversity marked long-lived donors relative to aged donors.

The specimen was blood. This receptor was taken from a man aged 60 to 69 in good health. The chain joins TRBV6-5 to TRBJ2-7; 11 bases fit TRBD2. The end of the DNA fits TRBJ2-5 better, so the J call may be wrong. The CDR3 nucleotides are TGTGCCAGCAGTTACGGGCTAGCGGGGGGCGCAGAGACCCAGTACTTC. Translated: CASSYGLAGGAETQYF.